The 20 T cell receptor beta chains listed next were all sequenced from one sample in a study of graft-versus-host responses after intestinal transplantation. Only in-frame clones appear in the TCRdb table, and some are missing; sequencing was by immunoSEQ multiplex PCR. This repertoire shows about 45,000 clones, about 91% found once; its top ten account for about 4.4%. The source was PBMCs, collected 524 days after transplant. Every receptor here comes from a human patient who received an intestinal transplant, so some T cells may come from the graft donor.

This rearrangement joins TRBV2 to TRBJ1-2; unclear D gene. Germline V gene data show CDR1 as SNHLY and CDR2 as FYNNEI. Trimming took off 8 bases at V and 2 bases at J, with 9 bases between the two ends. The CDR3 spans 12 residues. The CDR3 region is CASVAKNYGYTF. The CDR3 DNA reads TGTGCCAGCGTGGCGAAAAACTATGGCTACACCTTC.

The rearrangement links TRBV28 to TRBJ2-1; maybe TRBD2 (6 bases). CDR1 and CDR2 (germline): MDHEN, SYDVKM. The V end lost 2 bases, the J end lost 7 bases, and 6 bases lay between the germline ends. CDR3 length: 12 residues. The CDR3 sequence: CASSLGRNEQFF. CDR3 in DNA: TGTGCCAGCAGTTTAGGGAGGAATGAGCAGTTCTTC.

The chain carries TRBV30 and TRBJ1-3; 8 nucleotides agree with TRBD1. Germline CDR1 reads GTSNPN; CDR2 reads SVGIG (reference sequence). The length of the CDR3 is 15 residues. With 4 bases clipped from V and 2 bases from J, the junction kept 7 bases outside the gene matches. CDR3 nucleotides: TGTGCCTGGAAGAGCGTCAGGGGGCCTGGAAACACCATATATTTT. It codes for CAWKSVRGPGNTIYF.

With regard to this clone: Other nucleotide sequences from this sample produce the same CDR3. V is TRBV19 and J is TRBJ1-3, with D perhaps matching TRBD1 (5 bases). From germline, CDR1 is LNHDA and CDR2 SQIVND (reference sequence). This CDR3 is built from 14 residues. Trimming left V 4 bases short and J 1 base short, with 8 bases between. The CDR3 reads CASSTTVSGNTIYF. CDR3 in DNA: TGTGCCAGTAGTACGACAGTTTCTGGAAACACCATATATTTT.

Here the CDR3 reads CASSPKSANTEAFF. The CDR3 DNA reads as TGTGCCAGCTCACCAAAGTCCGCCAACACTGAAGCTTTCTTT. The J gene is TRBJ1-1, the V gene TRBV18; D not resolved. Germline CDR1 is KGHSH and CDR2 is LQKENI. The CDR3 loop spans 14 amino acids. Trimming shortened V by 2 bases and J by 2 bases, and 9 bases separated the two germline ends.

This chain joins TRBV7-2 and TRBJ1-5; perhaps TRBD1 as D (6 bases). Germline CDR1 is SGHTA and CDR2 is FQGNSA. The CDR3 contains 14 residues. V lost 7 bases and J 5 bases, leaving 15 bases between the germline ends. The CDR3 DNA reads TGTGCCAGCACCTCACCCGGGGGCCATCAGCCCCAGCATTTT. This sequence encodes CASTSPGGHQPQHF.

J is TRBJ1-1 and V is TRBV18, with D hard to call. V was cut by 3 bases and J by 4 bases, with 12 bases left in between. Germline V gene sequence: CDR1 KGHSH, CDR2 LQKENI. The CDR3 length is 14 residues. CDR3 nucleotide sequence: TGTGCCAGCTCACCTGATTCTGACGTCACTGAAGCTTTCTTT. This translates into CASSPDSDVTEAFF.

The chain is built from TRBV18 and TRBJ2-7; 11 bases map to TRBD2. The CDR3 loop spans 14 amino acids. CDR1 is KGHSH, CDR2 LQKENI, per germline. Germline trimming cut 6 bases from V and 3 bases from J; bases unmatched to any gene: 4. The CDR3 loop is CASSQGTSGYEQYF. In nucleotides, the CDR3 is TGTGCCAGCTCGCAAGGGACTAGCGGCTACGAGCAGTACTTC.

This chain joins TRBV2 and TRBJ2-2; the D gene is possibly TRBD1 (6 bases). Trimming shortened V by 0 bases and J by 7 bases, and 12 bases separated the two germline ends. The CDR3 totals 15 residues. Germline assignment: CDR1 SNHLY and CDR2 FYNNEI. The CDR3 bases are TGTGCCAGCAGTGAAGCCAGGGGAGTAGTCGGGGAGCTGTTTTTT. It yields the protein CASSEARGVVGELFF.

The table lists this clone with a count of one. CDR3 protein: CASSRAYRNTEAFF. The CDR3 DNA is TGTGCCAGCAGCCGAGCCTACAGAAACACTGAAGCTTTCTTT. This chain uses TRBV27 with TRBJ1-1; D call uncertain. The CDR3 runs to 14 residues. From germline, CDR1 is MNHEY and CDR2 SMNVEV (reference sequence). Trimming cost V 6 bases and J 2 bases, with 13 bases left between them.

The chain employs TRBV28 and TRBJ2-3; 8 nucleotides align to TRBD2. Germline assignment: CDR1 MDHEN and CDR2 SYDVKM. V shed 8 bases, J shed 0 bases, and the junction held 7 bases outside the gene matches. CDR3 size: 15 residues. CDR3 region: CASLRSGGSTDTQYF. The CDR3 DNA reads TGTGCCAGCCTCCGGAGCGGGGGTAGCACAGATACGCAGTATTTT.

This clone was counted between two and nine times. The CDR3 spells CASSPWSGPTYEQYF. The CDR3 region has the DNA TGTGCCAGCAGTCCCTGGAGCGGACCCACCTACGAGCAGTACTTC. The chain combines TRBV6-6 with TRBJ2-7; tentatively, D is TRBD2 (5 bases). From germline, CDR1 is MNHNY and CDR2 SVGAGI (reference sequence). The CDR3 totals 15 residues. Trimming took 5 bases from V and 2 from J, leaving 16 bases between them.

This sequence joins TRBV7-9 and TRBJ2-5; no reliable D call. V was pared by 3 bases and J by 2 bases, with 13 bases between. Germline CDR1 and CDR2: SEHNR and FQNEAQ (reference sequence). This CDR3 is built from 15 residues. The DNA for the CDR3 is TGTGCCAGCAGCTTCTACGGACCCACTCAAGAGACCCAGTACTTC. This sequence encodes CASSFYGPTQETQYF.

This chain uses TRBV4-1 with TRBJ2-3, with D possibly being TRBD2 (6 bases). Germline-derived CDR1 and CDR2 are MGHRA and YSYEKL. V shed 7 bases and J shed 1 base, with 15 bases lying between them. This CDR3 comprises 15 residues. The CDR3, as DNA: TGCGCCAGCACCCGAGGCGGGATAGGCACAGATACGCAGTATTTT. Encoded protein: CASTRGGIGTDTQYF.

This clone showed up just once. This may be a read error: a much more frequent sequence differs by one nucleotide. V gene TRBV18 combines with J gene TRBJ1-1, with 7 bases lining up with TRBD1. Germline-derived CDR1 and CDR2 are KGHSH and LQKENI. V lost 4 bases, J lost 4 bases, and 3 bases stayed unmatched. The CDR3 runs to 13 residues. The chain's CDR3 is CASSQGAITEAFF. CDR3 nucleotide sequence: TGTGCCAGCTCACAGGGGGCCATCACTGAAGCTTTCTTT.

This rearrangement joins TRBV19 to TRBJ1-1; D is ambiguous. With 5 bases removed from V and 1 base from J, the gap between germline ends came to 2 bases. Germline loops: CDR1 LNHDA, CDR2 SQIVND (reference sequence). The CDR3 sequence is 11 residues long. The DNA of the CDR3 is TGTGCCAGTAGTCAGAACACTGAAGCTTTCTTT. Translating gives CASSQNTEAFF.

As to this clone: The sample holds other DNA sequences that translate to the same CDR3. The V and J genes are TRBV9 and TRBJ1-5; D call uncertain. The V gene's germline CDR1 is SGDLS and CDR2 YYNGEE. This CDR3 is built from 14 residues. The V gene lost 0 bases and the J gene lost 1 base, with 5 bases spanning the gap. CDR3 loop: CASSVGGSNQPQHF. The CDR3 DNA sequence: TGTGCCAGCAGCGTAGGGGGAAGCAATCAGCCCCAGCATTTT.

The rearrangement links TRBV6-9 to TRBJ2-7, with TRBD1 matching 7 bases. CDR3 length: 15 residues. V trimming: 3 bases; J trimming: 2 bases; junction bases outside the gene matches: 7. CDR1 MNHGY and CDR2 SVAAGI come from the germline V gene. CDR3 DNA sequence: TGTGCCAGCAGTTACTCTTGGACAGGTACCTACGAGCAGTACTTC. Protein sequence: CASSYSWTGTYEQYF.

The J gene is TRBJ2-1, the V gene TRBV19; 11 nucleotides match TRBD2. Germline CDR1 reads LNHDA; CDR2 reads SQIVND (reference sequence). CDR3 size: 14 residues. With 5 bases clipped from V and 10 bases from J, the junction kept 7 bases outside the gene matches. CDR3: CASSLPGTSGEQFF. DNA of the CDR3: TGTGCCAGTAGTCTACCCGGGACTAGCGGAGAGCAGTTCTTC.

This clone was counted only a few times. V usage is TRBV30 and J usage is TRBJ2-7; the match to TRBD2 covers 15 bases. Germline CDR1 and CDR2: GTSNPN and SVGIG (reference sequence). V was pared by 5 bases and J by 7 bases, with 6 bases of the junction left unmatched. CDR3 size: 14 residues. CDR3: CAWGLAGGPWEQYF. The DNA for the CDR3 is TGTGCCTGGGGACTAGCGGGAGGGCCTTGGGAGCAGTACTTC.